These 22 T cell receptor beta chains came from one sample sequenced in a study of T-cell memory formation after mild COVID-19. TCRdb passed the 5' RACE reads through MiXCR, listing each CDR3 protein once. In the table there are 450,000 or so distinct CDR3 sequences, more than 20% of which are singletons. Sequencing was done on a sample of PBMCs or a T cell subset sorted from them (not recorded which). These receptors were taken from an adult woman who had mild COVID-19 (a few samples of this study predate the infection). Cell type and time point are not known.

The chain carries TRBV18 and TRBJ1-3; perhaps TRBD1 as D (6 bases). Trimming removed 0 bases from V and 3 bases from J, with 12 bases in between. Germline V gene lookup returns CDR1 KGHSH and CDR2 LQKENI. This CDR3 region has 16 residues. The CDR3 reads CASSPPGGALGNTIYF. CDR3 in DNA: TGTGCCAGCTCACCACCGGGGGGGGCGCTTGGAAACACCATATATTTT.

About this clonotype itself: This may come from a read error, since a much larger clone is one base off. The chain recombines TRBV12-3 or TRBV12-4 with TRBJ2-1; D gene unclear. The CDR3 consists of 12 residues. V gave up 3 bases and J gave up 7 bases, with 7 bases separating them. CDR3 bases: TGTGCCAGCAGTTTTGGGTGGAATGAGCAGTTCTTC. This translates into CASSFGWNEQFF.

J is TRBJ2-1 and V is TRBV15; 7 positions match TRBD2. The length of the CDR3 is 16 residues. Germline CDR1 and CDR2: LNHNV and YYDKDF (reference sequence). The trim removed 0 bases at V and 3 bases at J, leaving 5 bases unmatched. The CDR3 loop reads CATSRDGREYYNEQFF. The CDR3 coding sequence is TGTGCCACCAGCAGAGATGGGCGGGAGTACTACAATGAGCAGTTCTTC.

This clonotype was picked up one time. The chain is built from TRBV27 and TRBJ2-1; TRBD2 matches at 12 bases. The V segment lost 6 bases and the J segment 6 bases; nucleotides outside the gene matches: 9. This CDR3 spans 16 amino acids. The germline gives CDR1 MNHEY, CDR2 SMNVEV (reference sequence). As DNA, the CDR3 is TGTGCCAGCAGATCCTCGCCTAGCGGGGGGGCCAATGAGCAGTTCTTC. Amino acids: CASRSSPSGGANEQFF.

A few counts support this clonotype. The rearrangement uses TRBV4-3 and TRBJ2-7; D gene ambiguous. The CDR3 runs to 13 residues. Trimming shortened V by 3 bases and J by 4 bases, and 10 bases separated the two germline ends. The germline V gene has CDR1 LGHNA and CDR2 YSLEER. The CDR3 DNA reads as TGCGCCAGCAGCCAGGTTCCGAGTTACGAGCAGTACTTC. It translates to CASSQVPSYEQYF.

In this sample, this clonotype turned up a few times. V usage is TRBV29-1 and J usage is TRBJ2-7; D perhaps matches TRBD2 (5 bases). V lost 5 bases and J lost 0, with 11 bases in between. Germline CDR1 and CDR2: SQVTM and ANQGSEA. This CDR3 region has 13 residues. The CDR3 region is CSVLGSLSYEQYF. DNA of the CDR3: TGCAGCGTTCTTGGGAGTCTCTCCTACGAGCAGTACTTC.

This clonotype was seen a few times. CDR3 coding DNA: TGTGCCAGCAGCCATCGACAGGGTTTCACAGATACGCAGTATTTT. Protein sequence: CASSHRQGFTDTQYF. This chain uses TRBV14 with TRBJ2-3; 7 bases are shared with TRBD1. This CDR3 spans 15 amino acids. V dropped 3 bases and J dropped 2; count of bases not matched to a gene: 5. The germline CDR1 and CDR2 sequences are SGHDN and FVKESK.

The V gene is TRBV7-6, the J gene TRBJ2-1; a possible D gene is TRBD2 (6 bases). CDR3 size: 15 residues. Per the germline V gene, CDR1 is SGHVS and CDR2 is FNYEAQ. V gave up 6 bases and J gave up 4 bases, with 16 bases separating them. The DNA for the CDR3 is TGTGCCAGCAGACTAGGACTATCGGGATACAATGAGCAGTTCTTC. It translates to CASRLGLSGYNEQFF. The entire variable domain, with the rest obtained from reference TRBV7-6 and TRBJ2-1, is as follows: GAGVSQSPRYKVTKRGQDVALRCDPISGHVSLYWYRQALGQGPEFLTYFNYEAQQDKSGLPNDRFSAERPEGSISTLTIQRTEQRDSAMYRCASRLGLSGYNEQFFGPGTRLTVL.

V and J are TRBV5-8 and TRBJ1-5; possible D gene TRBD1, 6 bases. Trimming stripped 1 base from V and 3 bases from J, with 14 bases between. The CDR3 has 16 residues. Germline values: CDR1 SGHTS, CDR2 YDEGEE. The CDR3 region has the DNA TGTGCCAGCAGCTTGTACCCAGGGGTGATCAATCAGCCCCAGCATTTT. It is translated as CASSLYPGVINQPQHF.

This clonotype has only a few counts. This chain joins TRBV24-1 and TRBJ1-1; 11 bases line up with TRBD1. The CDR3 loop spans 16 amino acids. CDR1 KGHDR and CDR2 SFDVKD come from the germline V gene. V was clipped by 5 bases and J by 1 base; unmatched bases: 5. The CDR3 spells CATSGRTGGTNTEAFF. The DNA of the CDR3 is TGTGCCACCAGTGGCCGGACAGGGGGCACGAACACTGAAGCTTTCTTT.

The chain has TRBV6-5 and TRBJ2-5; D tentatively reads TRBD1 or TRBD2 (5 bases each). Germline V gene sequence: CDR1 MNHEY, CDR2 SVGAGI. This CDR3 is built from 15 residues. The germline V and J ends were trimmed by 2 bases and 5 bases, with 15 bases remaining between them. The CDR3 region is CASSYRDGGTETQYF. The CDR3 region has the DNA TGTGCCAGCAGTTACCGGGATGGGGGAACCGAGACCCAGTACTTC.

The V and J genes are TRBV7-3 and TRBJ2-1; 7 positions match TRBD2. Germline values: CDR1 SGHTA, CDR2 FQGTGA. The CDR3 sequence is 16 residues long. With V trimmed by 4 bases and J by 0 bases, 6 bases remained unmatched. The CDR3 spells CASSYKRGGSYNEQFF. CDR3 DNA sequence: TGTGCCAGCAGCTATAAGCGGGGCGGCTCCTACAATGAGCAGTTCTTC.

This clonotype was observed a few times. The CDR3 loop is CASSLGQGKGRIEAFF. CDR3 nucleotide sequence: TGCGCCAGCAGCTTGGGACAGGGTAAAGGGAGGATTGAAGCTTTCTTT. This chain links TRBV5-1 with TRBJ1-1; 7 bases agree with TRBD1. The CDR3 extends over 16 amino acids. Germline values: CDR1 SGHRS, CDR2 YFSETQ. After removal of 0 bases from V and 7 bases from J, the junction contained 12 bases not matched to a gene.

The chain uses TRBV4-1 and TRBJ1-2; 7 bases agree with TRBD1. Per germline, CDR1 MGHRA and CDR2 YSYEKL. Trimming at V came to 1 base and at J to 6 bases, leaving 14 bases not matched to a gene. The CDR3 is 17 amino acids. CDR3 in amino acids: CASSQGGGGNTFNGYTF. In DNA, the CDR3 is TGCGCCAGCAGCCAAGGAGGGGGCGGAAATACGTTCAATGGCTACACCTTC.

In its sample, this clonotype was seen a few times. The chain links TRBV4-2 to TRBJ2-5; TRBD2 aligns across 14 bases. This CDR3 contains 16 residues. From germline, CDR1 is LGHNA and CDR2 YNFKEQ. Unmatched junction bases numbered 3, after V lost 1 base and J lost 5 bases. This CDR3 reads CASSQAGTSGSETQYF. The CDR3 DNA is TGTGCCAGCAGCCAAGCGGGGACTAGCGGGAGTGAGACCCAGTACTTC.

This clonotype came up a few times. The rearrangement links TRBV4-1 to TRBJ1-1; 7 positions agree with TRBD1. V dropped 0 bases and J dropped 6; count of bases not matched to a gene: 4. CDR1 and CDR2 from the germline V gene are MGHRA and YSYEKL. This CDR3 comprises 14 residues. The CDR3 sequence is CASSQDSGGPEAFF. DNA of the CDR3: TGCGCCAGCAGCCAAGATTCAGGGGGACCTGAAGCTTTCTTT.

The CDR3 sequence: CATGRGSGRETYEQYF. CDR3 coding DNA: TGTGCCACCGGGAGGGGGAGCGGGAGGGAAACCTACGAGCAGTACTTC. This chain uses TRBV10-3 with TRBJ2-7; 10 bases are a match to TRBD2. The CDR3 runs to 16 residues. Germline V gives CDR1 ENHRY, CDR2 SYGVKD. V shed 10 bases, J shed 2 bases, and the junction held 14 bases outside the gene matches.

The rearrangement uses TRBV11-2 and TRBJ2-7, with TRBD2 as a possible D gene (7 bases). Germline lookup yields CDR1 SGHAT and CDR2 FQNNGV. This CDR3 has 14 residues. V dropped 4 bases and J dropped 4 bases, with 14 bases sitting between them. For the CDR3, the DNA is TGTGCCAGCAGCTCTCTGAGGGGGGGATACGAGCAGTACTTC. Protein product: CASSSLRGGYEQYF.

This clonotype occurred a few times. V is TRBV4-3 and J is TRBJ2-7, with 7 bases identical to TRBD2. The CDR3 is 17 residues long. The V segment lost 2 bases and the J segment 2 bases; nucleotides outside the gene matches: 12. The V gene's germline CDR1 is LGHNA and CDR2 YSLEER. As DNA, the CDR3 is TGCGCCAGCAGCCAACATGCCGTGGCTAGCGGAACCTACGAGCAGTACTTC. Translated: CASSQHAVASGTYEQYF.

The chain combines TRBV24-1 with TRBJ2-3, with D possibly TRBD2 on 5 matching bases. The length of the CDR3 is 11 residues. V was shortened by 9 bases and J by 8 bases, with 11 bases between the two germline ends. Germline V lookup: CDR1 KGHDR, CDR2 SFDVKD. This CDR3 is CATRDRGTQYF. The DNA for the CDR3 is TGTGCCACCCGCGACCGGGGTACGCAGTATTTT.

The table lists this clonotype with a few counts. The chain combines TRBV19 with TRBJ2-7; TRBD1 agrees at 9 bases. This CDR3 comprises 15 residues. The J segment lost 5 bases and the V segment lost 5 bases, leaving 10 bases of the junction unmatched. Germline lookup yields CDR1 LNHDA and CDR2 SQIVND (reference sequence). The CDR3 loop reads CASSGSGTGSHEQYF. CDR3 nucleotides: TGTGCCAGTAGTGGATCCGGGACAGGGTCCCACGAGCAGTACTTC. The full variable domain, its missing parts supplied by reference TRBV19 and TRBJ2-7, is DGGITQSPKYLFRKEGQNVTLSCEQNLNHDAMYWYRQDPGQGLRLIYYSQIVNDFQKGDIAEGYSVSREKKESFPLTVTSAQKNPTAFYLCASSGSGTGSHEQYFGPGTRLTVT.

The CDR3 region has the DNA TGTGCCAGCCGCGGGACAGGGTTCTACGAGCAGTACTTC. It yields the protein CASRGTGFYEQYF. The V and J genes are TRBV6-1 and TRBJ2-7; 9 bases are a match to TRBD1. The germline V gene has CDR1 MNHNS and CDR2 SASEGT. This CDR3 has 13 residues. V dropped 8 bases and J dropped 3; count of bases not matched to a gene: 5.